The next 22 T cell receptor beta chains were all read from a single sample in a study of T cells after yellow fever vaccination. Each CDR3 protein is one row after TCRdb ran MiXCR on the 5' RACE reads. This table has some 68,000 distinct CDR3 sequences, approximately 7% appearing once. The material was CD8+ T cells sorted from PBMCs, obtained about 41 days after the first yellow fever vaccination. These TCRs come from a man between 18 and 29 years old who received the YFV17D yellow fever vaccine.

This clonotype was observed a handful of times. This sequence joins TRBV15 and TRBJ1-4, with D tentatively TRBD1 (5 bases). Germline values: CDR1 LNHNV, CDR2 YYDKDF (reference sequence). This CDR3 is built from 13 residues. Trimming removed 8 bases at V and 13 bases at J, with 20 bases between. CDR3 coding DNA: TGTGCCACCCGACCCCTGCAGGGCCCCGGACTGTTTTTT. It yields the protein CATRPLQGPGLFF.

This clonotype was counted at least ten times. The rearrangement joins TRBV11-2 to TRBJ2-5; perhaps TRBD2 as D (6 bases). The V end lost 5 bases, the J end lost 2 bases, and 15 bases lay between the germline ends. Germline CDR1 is SGHAT and CDR2 is FQNNGV. This CDR3 contains 15 residues. The CDR3 protein is CASSPYGGTQETQYF. Here the CDR3 DNA reads TGTGCCAGCAGCCCTTATGGGGGGACGCAAGAGACCCAGTACTTC.

This clonotype occurred once. A much bigger clone sits one base away, suggesting this may be a read error. V gene TRBV29-1 combines with J gene TRBJ1-2; the D gene is possibly TRBD1 (6 bases). The CDR3 has 13 amino acids. CDR1 SQVTM and CDR2 ANQGSEA come from the germline V gene. The CDR3 protein is CSVIIRDIYVYTF. CDR3 sequence (DNA): TGCAGCGTTATAATTCGGGACATATATGTCTACACCTTC.

This clonotype was seen more than once but under ten times. The rearrangement links TRBV20-1 to TRBJ1-5, with D unresolved. Germline V gene lookup returns CDR1 DFQATT and CDR2 SNEGSKA (reference sequence). Trimming left V 6 bases short and J 5 bases short, with 17 bases between. CDR3 length: 14 amino acids. The CDR3 loop reads CSARKGARDQPQHF. The CDR3 bases are TGCAGTGCCCGGAAAGGAGCGCGTGATCAGCCCCAGCATTTT.

The V call is TRBV29-1, the J call TRBJ2-1; TRBD2 matches 14 bases. This CDR3 region has 18 residues. Germline CDR1 SQVTM, CDR2 ANQGSEA. The V and J ends lost 1 base and 8 bases, in that order; junction bases with no gene match: 13. CDR3 loop: CSVEGTRLAGGTWDEQFF. CDR3 nucleotides: TGCAGCGTTGAAGGAACTAGACTAGCGGGGGGGACTTGGGATGAGCAGTTCTTC.

This clonotype was observed a handful of times. The chain recombines TRBV30 with TRBJ2-7; 8 bases line up with TRBD2. The trim removed 5 bases at V and 3 bases at J, leaving 6 bases unmatched. The CDR3 has 13 amino acids. Germline V gives CDR1 GTSNPN, CDR2 SVGIG (reference sequence). The CDR3 DNA reads as TGTGCCTGGGCCGGGACTAGTGACTACGAGCAGTACTTC. It codes for CAWAGTSDYEQYF.

This clonotype was counted at least ten times. The chain links TRBV5-1 to TRBJ2-1, with 7 bases fitting TRBD2. The CDR3 runs 13 residues. Trimming removed 2 bases from V and 7 bases from J; junction bases left unmatched: 3. Germline lookup yields CDR1 SGHRS and CDR2 YFSETQ. CDR3 coding DNA: TGCGCCAGCAGCTTTCGGGGGGAAAATGAGCAGTTCTTC. It translates to CASSFRGENEQFF.

This clonotype was observed at least ten times. CDR3 sequence: CASSRGQSNTGELFF. CDR3 nucleotide sequence: TGCGCCAGCAGCCGGGGACAGTCGAACACCGGGGAGCTGTTTTTT. This sequence joins TRBV5-1 and TRBJ2-2, with 7 bases fitting TRBD1. Looked up from germline, CDR1 is SGHRS and CDR2 is YFSETQ. This CDR3 has 15 amino acids. V lost 4 bases and J lost 0; bases outside the gene matches: 3.

The rearrangement uses TRBV10-3 and TRBJ1-1, with TRBD1 identical over 7 bases. The J segment lost 4 bases and the V segment lost 7 bases, leaving 9 bases of the junction unmatched. Germline V CDR1 and CDR2: ENHRY, SYGVKD. The CDR3 totals 14 residues. The CDR3 sequence: CAITLTGFGTEAFF. The CDR3 nucleotides read TGTGCCATCACCCTGACAGGGTTCGGCACTGAAGCTTTCTTT.

This clonotype came up many times. The chain combines TRBV7-9 with TRBJ2-5; D is unresolved. Trimming removed 2 bases at V and 2 bases at J, with 12 bases between. The CDR3 is 15 amino acids. CDR1 is SEHNR, CDR2 FQNEAQ, per germline (reference sequence). The CDR3 DNA follows: TGTGCCAGCAGCTTACCCATGGCAGCTCAAGAGACCCAGTACTTC. This gives the protein CASSLPMAAQETQYF.

The table lists this clonotype with a few counts. The chain carries TRBV5-1 and TRBJ2-7; TRBD1 matches 9 bases. This CDR3 region has 15 residues. The germline gives CDR1 SGHRS, CDR2 YFSETQ. The V and J ends lost 2 bases and 6 bases, in that order; junction bases with no gene match: 9. In nucleotides, the CDR3 is TGCGCCAGCAGCTTAGAGCAGACAGGGGGAATCGAGCAGTACTTC. It codes for CASSLEQTGGIEQYF.

In this sample, this clonotype turned up many times. The chain employs TRBV4-3 and TRBJ2-2; the D gene is possibly TRBD2 (7 bases). Germline CDR1 is LGHNA and CDR2 is YSLEER. The CDR3 spans 19 residues. V was cut by 3 bases and J by 0 bases, with 20 bases left in between. CDR3: CASSHQGGGGVSNTGELFF. CDR3 nucleotides: TGCGCCAGCAGCCACCAAGGGGGAGGGGGAGTTTCGAACACCGGGGAGCTGTTTTTT.

This clonotype was observed many times. V is TRBV6-5 and J is TRBJ2-1; D call uncertain. The V gene's germline CDR1 is MNHEY and CDR2 SVGAGI. V lost 2 bases and J 5 bases, leaving 7 bases between the germline ends. The CDR3 has 13 amino acids. Here the CDR3 reads CASSYTVNNEQFF. CDR3 sequence (DNA): TGTGCCAGCAGTTACACGGTTAACAATGAGCAGTTCTTC.

This clonotype was picked up many times. The V gene is TRBV12-5, the J gene TRBJ1-2; D possibly corresponds to TRBD1 (6 bases). The ends were cut back, 2 bases at V and 1 base at J, with 11 bases in the middle. The CDR3 has 15 residues. Germline V lookup: CDR1 LGHNT, CDR2 FRNRAP. For the CDR3, the DNA is TGTGCTAGTGGTTTGTTTGCAGGGGATAACTATGGCTACACCTTC. Amino acids: CASGLFAGDNYGYTF. Combining the CDR3 with reference TRBV12-5 and TRBJ1-2 gives the whole variable domain DARVTQTPRHKVTEMGQEVTMRCQPILGHNTVFWYRQTMMQGLELLAYFRNRAPLDDSGMPKDRFSAEMPDATLATLKIQPSEPRDSAVYFCASGLFAGDNYGYTFGSGTRLTVV.

V is TRBV30 and J is TRBJ2-5; no clear D gene. The CDR3 consists of 14 residues. V dropped 0 bases and J dropped 0 bases, with 8 bases sitting between them. From germline, CDR1 is GTSNPN and CDR2 SVGIG (reference sequence). In DNA, the CDR3 is TGTGCCTGGAGTGTTCGTGGGTACCAAGAGACCCAGTACTTC. This codes for CAWSVRGYQETQYF. The whole variable domain, remainder taken from reference TRBV30 and TRBJ2-5, is SQTIHQWPATLVQPVGSPLSLECTVEGTSNPNLYWYRQAAGRGLQLLFYSVGIGQISSEVPQNLSASRPQDRQFILSSKKLLLSDSGFYLCAWSVRGYQETQYFGPGTRLLVL.

This clonotype was recorded a few times. This chain links TRBV10-3 with TRBJ2-5; D is unresolved. V lost 3 bases and J lost 4, with 18 bases in between. Germline CDR1 is ENHRY and CDR2 is SYGVKD. This CDR3 has 16 residues. The chain's CDR3 is CAISDVPRAGRETQYF. The CDR3 DNA follows: TGTGCCATCAGTGACGTGCCCCGGGCCGGTAGAGAGACCCAGTACTTC.

This clonotype was seen only a few times. This chain uses TRBV7-3 with TRBJ2-6, with D hard to call. The CDR3 consists of 15 residues. Trimming pared 5 bases from V and 0 bases from J, leaving 8 bases between. CDR1 is SGHTA, CDR2 FQGTGA, per germline. As DNA, the CDR3 is TGTGCCAGCAGCGTCGGGCGCTCTGGGGCCAACGTCCTGACTTTC. Its protein product is CASSVGRSGANVLTF.

The rearrangement uses TRBV19 and TRBJ2-1, with 8 bases identical to TRBD2. The CDR3 has 14 amino acids. Per germline, CDR1 LNHDA and CDR2 SQIVND (reference sequence). V trimming: 6 bases; J trimming: 2 bases; junction bases outside the gene matches: 3. DNA of the CDR3: TGTGCCAGTAGCACTAGCGGCGCCTACAATGAGCAGTTCTTC. Translation: CASSTSGAYNEQFF.

This clonotype was observed many times. V and J are TRBV18 and TRBJ2-5; no reliable D call. Trimming stripped 1 base from V and 2 bases from J, with 5 bases between. Germline CDR1 is KGHSH and CDR2 is LQKENI. This CDR3 spans 13 amino acids. The CDR3 bases are TGTGCCAGCTCACCACTTGAACAAGAGACCCAGTACTTC. Its translation: CASSPLEQETQYF. Using reference TRBV18 and TRBJ2-5 for the parts outside the CDR3, the full variable domain is NAGVMQNPRHLVRRRGQEARLRCSPMKGHSHVYWYRQLPEEGLKFMVYLQKENIIDESGMPKERFSAEFPKEGPSILRIQQVVRGDSAAYFCASSPLEQETQYFGPGTRLLVL.

V is TRBV6-1 and J is TRBJ1-1, with a weak D call TRBD1 (6 bases). Deletions cut 4 bases from V and 3 bases from J, with 9 bases between. Per germline, CDR1 MNHNS and CDR2 SASEGT. The length of the CDR3 is 13 residues. CDR3 in amino acids: CASSVGAYTEAFF. CDR3 in DNA: TGTGCCAGCAGTGTGGGGGCCTACACTGAAGCTTTCTTT.

A note on this clonotype: A much larger clone lies a single base off, so this may be a read error. This rearrangement joins TRBV12-3 or TRBV12-4 to TRBJ2-3, with D unresolved. V dropped 5 bases and J dropped 3 bases, with 3 bases sitting between them. The CDR3 has 11 residues. CDR3 protein: CASSRTDTQYF. CDR3 DNA sequence: TGTGCCAGCAGTAGGACAGATACGCAGTATTTT.

Ten or more counts support this clonotype. The V gene is TRBV7-9, the J gene TRBJ2-3; D not resolved. Germline V gene sequence: CDR1 SEHNR, CDR2 FQNEAQ (reference sequence). CDR3 length: 16 residues. V was trimmed by 3 bases and J by 2 bases, leaving 15 bases between them. CDR3 loop: CASSFRAALLTDTQYF. DNA for the CDR3: TGTGCCAGCAGCTTCCGGGCCGCCTTACTCACAGATACGCAGTATTTT.